These 25 T cell receptor beta chains came from one sample sequenced in a study of cytomegalovirus exposure and HLA in healthy donors. Researchers ran the PCR with 60 Vbeta and 13 Jbeta primers. Measured with immunoSEQ multiplex PCR; TCRdb has only the in-frame clones, and not every one. The sample includes about 160,000 clones, around 85% of them seen just once. Sequencing used PBMCs. These receptors originate from a woman aged 25 to 39 in good health and CMV-seronegative.

The J gene is TRBJ2-7, the V gene TRBV28; 7 bases map to TRBD1. The trim removed 7 bases at V and 2 bases at J, leaving 8 bases unmatched. The CDR3 has 14 amino acids. CDR1 MDHEN and CDR2 SYDVKM come from the germline V gene. DNA for the CDR3: TGTGCCAGCAAGTGGGGACAGCCACCCTACGAGCAGTACTTC. It yields the protein CASKWGQPPYEQYF.

The rearrangement links TRBV10-2 to TRBJ2-1, with TRBD2 matching 8 bases. This CDR3 is 16 amino acids long. Germline V gives CDR1 WSHSY, CDR2 SAAADI. J lost 1 base, V lost 6 bases, and 8 bases had no gene match. The CDR3 is CASRQTQRGSYNEQFF. The CDR3 DNA reads TGCGCCAGCAGACAGACTCAGCGGGGGTCCTACAATGAGCAGTTCTTC.

The rearrangement links TRBV28 to TRBJ1-2, with D possibly being TRBD1 (6 bases). V gave up 3 bases and J gave up 8 bases, with 16 bases separating them. This CDR3 spans 14 amino acids. From germline, CDR1 is MDHEN and CDR2 SYDVKM. The CDR3 region is CASSLTPRGEGYTF. In DNA, the CDR3 is TGTGCCAGCAGTTTGACCCCCAGGGGTGAAGGCTACACCTTC.

V and J are TRBV6-6 and TRBJ2-7; the D gene is possibly TRBD1 (6 bases). V was shortened by 5 bases and J by 3 bases, with 17 bases between the two germline ends. The CDR3 sequence is 15 residues long. Germline CDR1 MNHNY, CDR2 SVGAGI (reference sequence). The CDR3 nucleotides read TGTGCCAGCAGTCCACAGGCACAAGGGGGCTACGAGCAGTACTTC. Its protein is CASSPQAQGGYEQYF.

This chain uses TRBV30 with TRBJ2-3; D gene unclear. Germline CDR1 is GTSNPN and CDR2 is SVGIG (reference sequence). Deletions cut 5 bases from V and 4 bases from J, with 13 bases between. The CDR3 is made up of 13 amino acids. CDR3 bases: TGTGCCTGGCAGCGTATAGGATCAGATACGCAGTATTTT. Encoded protein: CAWQRIGSDTQYF.

V and J are TRBV6-1 and TRBJ2-1; 8 bases align to TRBD2. The germline V gene has CDR1 MNHNS and CDR2 SASEGT. V shed 2 bases, J shed 4 bases, and the junction held 7 bases outside the gene matches. CDR3 size: 16 residues. The CDR3 DNA is TGTGCCAGCAGTGAAATGGGCGGGAGGTCATACAATGAGCAGTTCTTC. Translated, it gives CASSEMGGRSYNEQFF.

This clone has only one observation. The V gene is TRBV5-1, the J gene TRBJ1-3; 11 nucleotides align to TRBD1. Trimming removed 0 bases from V and 3 bases from J; junction bases left unmatched: 5. CDR3 length equals 17 residues. CDR1 SGHRS and CDR2 YFSETQ come from the germline V gene. The CDR3 region has the DNA TGCGCCAGCAGCTTGGGATGGACAGGGGGCTTTGGAAACACCATATATTTT. Amino acids: CASSLGWTGGFGNTIYF.

The chain has TRBV11-2 and TRBJ2-3; perhaps TRBD2 as D (5 bases). In germline, CDR1 is SGHAT, CDR2 FQNNGV. CDR3 size: 13 residues. The V gene lost 11 bases and the J gene lost 2 bases, with 14 bases spanning the gap. CDR3 residues: CAGRAEYTDTQYF. CDR3 DNA: TGTGCCGGCCGAGCGGAGTACACAGATACGCAGTATTTT. Full variable domain (outside the CDR3, taken from reference TRBV11-2 and TRBJ2-3): EAGVAQSPRYKIIEKRQSVAFWCNPISGHATLYWYQQILGQGPKLLIQFQNNGVVDDSQLPKDRFSAERLKGVDSTLKIQPAKLEDSAVYLCAGRAEYTDTQYFGPGTRLTVL.

The chain uses TRBV2 and TRBJ1-6; maybe TRBD1 (6 bases). V lost 6 bases and J lost 9, with 12 bases in between. Germline V gene sequence: CDR1 SNHLY, CDR2 FYNNEI. CDR3 length: 13 amino acids. The DNA of the CDR3 is TGTGCCAGCAGCTACGCCAGGGGTTCACCCCTCCACTTT. It is translated as CASSYARGSPLHF.

The chain has TRBV30 and TRBJ2-1; 7 nucleotides align to TRBD2. Germline CDR1 is GTSNPN and CDR2 is SVGIG (reference sequence). The CDR3 is 14 residues long. The ends lost 0 bases at V and 4 bases at J; junction bases unmatched: 3. The CDR3 coding sequence is TGTGCCTGGAGTGTTTGGGGGGGGTACAATGAGCAGTTCTTC. Encoded protein: CAWSVWGGYNEQFF.

The rearrangement links TRBV2 to TRBJ2-2; D perhaps matches TRBD2 (5 bases). Per the germline V gene, CDR1 is SNHLY and CDR2 is FYNNEI. The V gene lost 8 bases and the J gene lost 3 bases, with 16 bases spanning the gap. The CDR3 consists of 15 residues. In DNA, the CDR3 is TGTGCCAGCGATACGGGGAGTGTATACACCGGGGAGCTGTTTTTT. Translated: CASDTGSVYTGELFF.

CDR3 sequence (DNA): TGTGCCAGCAGCGGGGACAGGGGGCGGCAGGACTCTTGGAACACTGAAGCTTTCTTT. Protein sequence: CASSGDRGRQDSWNTEAFF. This chain joins TRBV9 and TRBJ1-1, with 12 bases matching TRBD1. The CDR3 length is 19 residues. Trimming removed 3 bases from V and 1 base from J; junction bases left unmatched: 13. Germline CDR1 is SGDLS and CDR2 is YYNGEE.

The rearrangement uses TRBV5-1 and TRBJ2-1; 8 positions match TRBD1. V was pared by 0 bases and J by 6 bases, with 8 bases of the junction left unmatched. Germline CDR1 reads SGHRS; CDR2 reads YFSETQ. The CDR3 contains 16 residues. The CDR3 here is CASSLDLQGAINEQFF. The CDR3 nucleotides are TGCGCCAGCAGCTTGGACCTTCAGGGGGCGATCAATGAGCAGTTCTTC. The full variable domain, rest sourced from reference TRBV5-1 and TRBJ2-1, is KAGVTQTPRYLIKTRGQQVTLSCSPISGHRSVSWYQQTPGQGLQFLFEYFSETQRNKGNFPGRFSGRQFSNSRSEMNVSTLELGDSALYLCASSLDLQGAINEQFFGPGTRLTVL.

This chain joins TRBV25-1 and TRBJ1-2, with 7 positions matching TRBD1. CDR1 and CDR2 from the germline V gene are MGHDK and SYGVNS. The CDR3 spans 17 residues. The V segment lost 3 bases and the J segment 4 bases; nucleotides outside the gene matches: 14. The CDR3: CASSDSPRTGQTYGYTF. The CDR3 DNA reads as TGTGCCAGCAGTGATTCGCCTCGGACAGGACAAACCTATGGCTACACCTTC.

The chain couples TRBV18 to TRBJ1-2, with 7 bases aligning to TRBD1. The V segment lost 2 bases and the J segment 4 bases; nucleotides outside the gene matches: 7. This CDR3 region has 15 residues. CDR1 is KGHSH, CDR2 LQKENI, per germline. Here the CDR3 reads CASSPLDRASYGYTF. The CDR3 nucleotides are TGTGCCAGCTCACCATTAGACAGGGCTTCCTATGGCTACACCTTC.

This chain links TRBV18 with TRBJ2-5, with a weak D call TRBD2 (5 bases). The CDR3 totals 14 residues. Looked up from germline, CDR1 is KGHSH and CDR2 is LQKENI. The V end was cut by 3 bases, the J end by 4 bases, with 12 bases between. The CDR3 sequence: CASSPTGLAETQYF. CDR3 in DNA: TGTGCCAGCTCACCCACGGGATTGGCAGAGACCCAGTACTTC.

This clone showed up just once. The rearrangement joins TRBV7-9 to TRBJ2-7; 9 bases match TRBD1. With V trimmed by 3 bases and J by 5 bases, 8 bases remained unmatched. Germline CDR1 SEHNR, CDR2 FQNEAQ (reference sequence). The CDR3 has 15 residues. CDR3: CASSFTGGQGNEQYF. DNA of the CDR3: TGTGCCAGCAGCTTCACAGGGGGCCAAGGGAACGAGCAGTACTTC.

The chain joins TRBV10-1 to TRBJ1-1; D is unresolved. The CDR3 length is 15 residues. Trimming took off 0 bases at V and 2 bases at J, with 10 bases between the two ends. The germline gives CDR1 WNHNN, CDR2 SYGVQD (reference sequence). CDR3 in DNA: TGCGCCAGCAGTGAGTCTGCGCTAGCTAACACTGAAGCTTTCTTT. Amino acids: CASSESALANTEAFF.

The chain carries TRBV6-5 and TRBJ1-3; possible D gene TRBD1, 5 bases. Germline V gene data show CDR1 as MNHEY and CDR2 as SVGAGI. Trimming took off 5 bases at V and 0 bases at J, with 11 bases between the two ends. The length of the CDR3 is 15 residues. CDR3 sequence (DNA): TGTGCCAGCAGTGGAGACAGATACTCTGGAAACACCATATATTTT. Protein sequence: CASSGDRYSGNTIYF.

The rearrangement uses TRBV6-1 and TRBJ1-2; no clear D. This CDR3 comprises 15 residues. V was trimmed by 1 base and J by 4 bases, leaving 13 bases between them. Germline V lookup: CDR1 MNHNS, CDR2 SASEGT. The CDR3 sequence: CASSEDPSGLYGYTF. DNA of the CDR3: TGTGCCAGCAGTGAAGACCCATCCGGACTCTATGGCTACACCTTC.

The rearrangement links TRBV7-9 to TRBJ2-3; D uncertain. Between the trimmed V and J ends, which lost 5 bases and 6 bases, there was a span of 6 bases. Germline lookup yields CDR1 SEHNR and CDR2 FQNEAQ (reference sequence). The CDR3 length is 11 residues. This chain's CDR3 is CASSPRDTQYF. In DNA form, the CDR3 reads TGTGCCAGCAGCCCACGGGATACGCAGTATTTT.

The V gene is TRBV4-1, the J gene TRBJ1-2; TRBD1 matches at 10 bases. This CDR3 is 14 amino acids long. J lost 2 bases, V lost 4 bases, and 1 base had no gene match. Germline CDR1 reads MGHRA; CDR2 reads YSYEKL. The CDR3 spells CASSRQGANYGYTF. The DNA of the CDR3 is TGCGCCAGCAGCCGACAGGGGGCAAACTATGGCTACACCTTC.

The V call is TRBV5-6, the J call TRBJ2-3; D possibly corresponds to TRBD1 (6 bases). Per germline, CDR1 SGHDT and CDR2 YYEEEE. V was pared by 1 base and J by 1 base, with 13 bases between. This CDR3 comprises 16 residues. The CDR3 DNA follows: TGTGCCAGCAGCTTGATGGGGGCCAGGGGCACAGATACGCAGTATTTT. Amino acid sequence: CASSLMGARGTDTQYF.

This chain links TRBV2 with TRBJ2-2; 9 bases align to TRBD1. The V and J ends lost 6 bases and 6 bases, in that order; junction bases with no gene match: 2. Germline lookup yields CDR1 SNHLY and CDR2 FYNNEI. The CDR3 contains 13 residues. This chain's CDR3 is CASRQGAAGELFF. For the CDR3, the DNA is TGTGCCAGCAGACAGGGGGCCGCCGGGGAGCTGTTTTTT.

J is TRBJ2-2 and V is TRBV5-1; D is unresolved. This CDR3 is built from 15 residues. Trimming removed 0 bases at V and 2 bases at J, with 8 bases between. The germline V gene encodes CDR1 SGHRS and CDR2 YFSETQ. CDR3 nucleotides: TGCGCCAGCAGCTTGGCCGAGGCAAACACCGGGGAGCTGTTTTTT. Amino acid sequence: CASSLAEANTGELFF.